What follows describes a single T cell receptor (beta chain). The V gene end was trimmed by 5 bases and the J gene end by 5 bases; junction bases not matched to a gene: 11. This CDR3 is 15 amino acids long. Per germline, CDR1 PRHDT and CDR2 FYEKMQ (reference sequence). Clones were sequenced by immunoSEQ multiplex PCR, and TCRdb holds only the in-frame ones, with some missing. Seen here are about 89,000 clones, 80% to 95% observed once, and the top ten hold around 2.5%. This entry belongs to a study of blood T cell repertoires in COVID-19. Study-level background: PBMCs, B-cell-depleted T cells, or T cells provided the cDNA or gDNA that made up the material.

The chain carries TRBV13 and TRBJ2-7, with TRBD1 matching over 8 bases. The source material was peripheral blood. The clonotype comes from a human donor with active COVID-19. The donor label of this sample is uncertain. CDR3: CASSQTGTGAHEQYF. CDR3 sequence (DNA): TGTGCCAGCAGCCAGACCGGGACAGGCGCGCACGAGCAGTACTTC.